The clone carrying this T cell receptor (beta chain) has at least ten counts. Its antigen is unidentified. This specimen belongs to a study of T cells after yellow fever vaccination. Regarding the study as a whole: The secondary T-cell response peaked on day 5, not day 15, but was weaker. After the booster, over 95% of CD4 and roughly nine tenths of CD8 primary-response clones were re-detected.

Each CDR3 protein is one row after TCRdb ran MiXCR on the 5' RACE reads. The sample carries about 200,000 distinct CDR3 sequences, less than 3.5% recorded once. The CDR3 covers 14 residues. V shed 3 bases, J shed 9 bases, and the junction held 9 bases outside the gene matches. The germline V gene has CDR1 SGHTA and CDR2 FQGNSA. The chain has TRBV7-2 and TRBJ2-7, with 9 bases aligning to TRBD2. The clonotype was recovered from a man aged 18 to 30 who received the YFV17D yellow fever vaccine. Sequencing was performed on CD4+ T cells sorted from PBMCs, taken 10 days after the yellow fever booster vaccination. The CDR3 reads CASSFSGGAPVQYV. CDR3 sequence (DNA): TGTGCCAGCAGCTTTAGCGGGGGAGCCCCCGTGCAGTACGTC.